The next 25 T cell receptor beta chains were all read from a single sample in a study of response to subunit inactivated influenza vaccine. Using its own MiXCR run on the RT-PCR reads, TCRdb lists one record per CDR3 protein. In the table there are roughly 760,000 distinct CDR3 sequences, 21% of which are singletons. This material consisted of PBMCs from blood, taken approximately 5 days after vaccination. These receptors came from a man aged 50 to 60 who received an inactivated influenza vaccine.

The chain combines TRBV5-1 with TRBJ2-7, with a possible D match to TRBD2 (6 bases). Between the trimmed V and J ends, which lost 4 bases and 4 bases, there was a span of 12 bases. The CDR3 covers 13 residues. Germline V gene data show CDR1 as SGHRS and CDR2 as YFSETQ. The CDR3 DNA reads TGCGCCAGCAGCCCTCACGGACTATACGAGCAGTACTTC. Translating it yields CASSPHGLYEQYF.

The chain combines TRBV10-3 with TRBJ1-2, with no clear D. CDR3 size: 15 residues. Germline CDR1 reads ENHRY; CDR2 reads SYGVKD. Trimming left V 1 base short and J 8 bases short, with 17 bases between. Here the CDR3 DNA reads TGTGCCATCAGTGAGTTCCCAGAGAATCCGGTAGGCTACACCTTC. It encodes CAISEFPENPVGYTF.

The chain is built from TRBV7-2 and TRBJ2-7; D gene unclear. Looked up from germline, CDR1 is SGHTA and CDR2 is FQGNSA. This CDR3 contains 13 residues. Trimming removed 2 bases from V and 7 bases from J, with 12 bases in between. The CDR3 DNA follows: TGTGCCAGCAGCTTAAATAGGGCAAATGAGCAGTACTTC. Its protein is CASSLNRANEQYF. The whole variable domain, remainder taken from reference TRBV7-2 and TRBJ2-7, is GAGVSQSPSNKVTEKGKDVELRCDPISGHTALYWYRQSLGQGLEFLIYFQGNSAPDKSGLPSDRFSAERTGGSVSTLTIQRTQQEDSAVYLCASSLNRANEQYFGPGTRLTVT.

This clonotype was recorded a few times. V usage is TRBV20-1 and J usage is TRBJ2-1, with TRBD2 matching 8 bases. The germline V gene has CDR1 DFQATT and CDR2 SNEGSKA (reference sequence). The J segment lost 4 bases and the V segment lost 6 bases, leaving 8 bases of the junction unmatched. The length of the CDR3 is 14 residues. The CDR3 DNA is TGCAGTGCAAAAAGCGGGAGAGGATACAATGAGCAGTTCTTC. It translates to CSAKSGRGYNEQFF.

This clonotype was counted at least ten times. The genes are TRBV7-2 and TRBJ2-5, with D unresolved. CDR3 length: 13 residues. Trimming took 5 bases from V and 5 from J, leaving 12 bases between them. Germline V CDR1 and CDR2: SGHTA, FQGNSA. The CDR3 reads CASSRILRETQYF. As DNA, the CDR3 is TGTGCCAGCAGCCGGATCCTGCGGGAGACCCAGTACTTC. The full variable domain, rest sourced from reference TRBV7-2 and TRBJ2-5, is GAGVSQSPSNKVTEKGKDVELRCDPISGHTALYWYRQSLGQGLEFLIYFQGNSAPDKSGLPSDRFSAERTGGSVSTLTIQRTQQEDSAVYLCASSRILRETQYFGPGTRLLVL.

This clonotype turned up a few times. This chain links TRBV15 with TRBJ2-3, with TRBD2 identical over 8 bases. The V gene end was trimmed by 2 bases and the J gene end by 2 bases; junction bases not matched to a gene: 3. CDR3 length: 15 residues. The germline V gene encodes CDR1 LNHNV and CDR2 YYDKDF (reference sequence). The CDR3 DNA sequence: TGTGCCACCAGCAGACAGACTAGCGACACAGATACGCAGTATTTT. Translating gives CATSRQTSDTDTQYF.

V is TRBV25-1 and J is TRBJ2-3, with D tentatively TRBD1 (5 bases). The germline gives CDR1 MGHDK, CDR2 SYGVNS. The CDR3 spans 15 residues. V lost 2 bases, J lost 3 bases, and 12 bases lay in between. The CDR3 bases are TGTGCCAGCAGTGAAAAAGACAGCCCGACAGATACGCAGTATTTT. Protein sequence: CASSEKDSPTDTQYF.

This clonotype turned up a few times. The chain is built from TRBV6-1 and TRBJ1-1, with 7 nucleotides matching TRBD1. Germline CDR1 and CDR2: MNHNS and SASEGT. The V gene end was trimmed by 4 bases and the J gene end by 5 bases; junction bases not matched to a gene: 10. The CDR3 has 15 residues. CDR3 nucleotide sequence: TGTGCCAGCAGTGCGATACAGGGGAAAACAACTGAAGCTTTCTTT. The encoded protein is CASSAIQGKTTEAFF.

This clonotype was recorded a few times. The rearrangement uses TRBV10-3 and TRBJ1-1; 7 positions match TRBD1. The CDR3 has 13 amino acids. V lost 10 bases to trimming and J lost 0 bases; unmatched junction nucleotides: 5. Germline CDR1 reads ENHRY; CDR2 reads SYGVKD. The chain's CDR3 is CATKGQMNTEAFF. As DNA, the CDR3 is TGTGCCACCAAGGGACAGATGAACACTGAAGCTTTCTTT.

This clonotype showed up just a few times. The chain combines TRBV2 with TRBJ2-3; 14 nucleotides line up with TRBD2. This CDR3 contains 16 residues. With 6 bases clipped from V and 1 base from J, the junction kept 3 bases outside the gene matches. Germline CDR1 is SNHLY and CDR2 is FYNNEI. The CDR3 sequence is CASRMGLAGGTDTQYF. The CDR3 nucleotides read TGTGCCAGCAGGATGGGACTAGCGGGAGGCACAGATACGCAGTATTTT.

Only a few counts were recorded for this clonotype. The CDR3 bases are TGTGCCAGCAGACGGATCGGTCGTGGAAACACCATATATTTT. Protein: CASRRIGRGNTIYF. V and J are TRBV3-1 and TRBJ1-3, with no clear D. V was cut by 6 bases and J by 3 bases, with 12 bases left in between. The CDR3 has 14 residues. Germline V gene lookup returns CDR1 LGHDT and CDR2 YNNKEL (reference sequence).

Details on this clonotype: This sequence may be a read error, since a much larger clone differs from it by one base. V gene TRBV2 combines with J gene TRBJ2-1; the D gene is possibly TRBD2 (5 bases). This CDR3 has 15 amino acids. Germline V gives CDR1 SNHLY, CDR2 FYNNEI. CDR3 in DNA: TGTGCCAGCACCACGACTGGGAGCTCCTACAATGAGCAGCTCTTC. The encoded protein is CASTTTGSSYNEQLF.

The V call is TRBV11-2, the J call TRBJ2-1; D possibly corresponds to TRBD1 (7 bases). Germline V gives CDR1 SGHAT, CDR2 FQNNGV. Trimming took off 1 base at V and 8 bases at J, with 15 bases between the two ends. The CDR3 has 15 amino acids. The CDR3 sequence: CASSLGGRGADEQFF. CDR3 in DNA: TGTGCCAGCAGCTTAGGAGGCAGGGGGGCCGATGAGCAGTTCTTC.

This clonotype came up a few times. The rearrangement joins TRBV20-1 to TRBJ2-1; 11 bases are shared with TRBD2. The CDR3 length is 12 residues. Germline CDR1 reads DFQATT; CDR2 reads SNEGSKA (reference sequence). Trimming removed 6 bases from V and 8 bases from J; junction bases left unmatched: 3. The CDR3 protein is CSALAGGYEQFF. DNA for the CDR3: TGCAGTGCCCTAGCGGGGGGATATGAGCAGTTCTTC.

This sequence joins TRBV19 and TRBJ2-1, with D perhaps being TRBD1 or TRBD2 (6 bases each). Trimming took 2 bases from V and 6 from J, leaving 8 bases between them. The CDR3 covers 13 residues. Germline-derived CDR1 and CDR2 are LNHDA and SQIVND (reference sequence). For the CDR3, the DNA is TGTGCCAGTAGTATAAGGGGGGCCAATGAGCAGTTCTTC. Amino acid sequence: CASSIRGANEQFF. Supplemented by reference TRBV19 and TRBJ2-1, the full variable domain reads DGGITQSPKYLFRKEGQNVTLSCEQNLNHDAMYWYRQDPGQGLRLIYYSQIVNDFQKGDIAEGYSVSREKKESFPLTVTSAQKNPTAFYLCASSIRGANEQFFGPGTRLTVL.

This clonotype was counted only a few times. This rearrangement joins TRBV6-1 to TRBJ1-4; D remains ambiguous. Per germline, CDR1 MNHNS and CDR2 SASEGT. The ends were cut back, 6 bases at V and 1 base at J, with 12 bases in the middle. The CDR3 is made up of 15 amino acids. The CDR3 bases are TGTGCCAGCAGAGCCACACGGGGAACTAATGAAAAACTGTTTTTT. Translating it yields CASRATRGTNEKLFF.

The rearrangement uses TRBV6-5 and TRBJ1-1, with D hard to call. This CDR3 comprises 13 residues. V was clipped by 0 bases and J by 10 bases, with 12 bases between them. From germline, CDR1 is MNHEY and CDR2 SVGAGI. The CDR3 coding sequence is TGTGCCAGCAGTTACTCCGATTTCAGTGGAGCTTTCTTT. It encodes CASSYSDFSGAFF.

This clonotype was observed many times. The rearrangement joins TRBV20-1 to TRBJ2-2, with TRBD2 as a possible D gene (6 bases). Germline V gene sequence: CDR1 DFQATT, CDR2 SNEGSKA (reference sequence). The germline V and J ends were trimmed by 5 bases and 4 bases, with 14 bases remaining between them. The CDR3 loop spans 14 amino acids. The CDR3 DNA sequence: TGCAGTGCTGTCGGGAGCGTTGGCACCGGGGAGCTGTTTTTT. Translated: CSAVGSVGTGELFF.

This clonotype was counted a few times. The chain combines TRBV20-1 with TRBJ2-3; 7 bases fit TRBD2. CDR3 size: 17 residues. Germline assignment: CDR1 DFQATT and CDR2 SNEGSKA (reference sequence). The junction had 13 bases not matched to a gene; V was cut back by 3 bases and J by 1 base. CDR3 sequence reads: CSARATSSSIRTDTQYF. The CDR3 DNA reads TGCAGTGCTAGGGCGACTAGCTCCTCCATCCGCACAGATACGCAGTATTTT.

This clonotype was seen a few times. V gene TRBV24-1 combines with J gene TRBJ1-5; D not resolved. CDR1 is KGHDR and CDR2 is SFDVKD in the germline V gene. The CDR3 has 15 residues. The ends were cut back, 5 bases at V and 0 bases at J, with 10 bases in the middle. The chain's CDR3 is CATSGAPYSNQPQHF. The DNA for the CDR3 is TGTGCCACCAGTGGGGCGCCCTATAGCAATCAGCCCCAGCATTTT.

The chain is built from TRBV20-1 and TRBJ2-5, with D hard to call. Germline V gives CDR1 DFQATT, CDR2 SNEGSKA (reference sequence). V was shortened by 4 bases and J by 5 bases, with 17 bases between the two germline ends. This CDR3 has 14 residues. This chain's CDR3 is CSAMTFLGVETQYF. Written as DNA, the CDR3 is TGCAGTGCTATGACCTTTCTAGGAGTGGAGACCCAGTACTTC.

This clonotype came up many times. The J gene is TRBJ2-3, the V gene TRBV20-1; perhaps D is TRBD1 or TRBD2 (6 bases each). Per germline, CDR1 DFQATT and CDR2 SNEGSKA (reference sequence). This CDR3 is built from 12 residues. The V gene lost 7 bases and the J gene lost 2 bases, with 10 bases spanning the gap. The CDR3 region is CSVSGATDTQYF. Here the CDR3 DNA reads TGCAGTGTATCGGGGGCCACAGATACGCAGTATTTT.

V gene TRBV6-1 combines with J gene TRBJ2-2; TRBD1 agrees at 7 bases. CDR1 is MNHNS, CDR2 SASEGT, per germline. V shed 6 bases, J shed 4 bases, and the junction held 11 bases outside the gene matches. The CDR3 has 16 amino acids. In DNA, the CDR3 is TGTGCCAGCAGCAGAAGAACAGGGGTATCCACCGGGGAGCTGTTTTTT. This encodes CASSRRTGVSTGELFF.

The chain uses TRBV7-2 and TRBJ1-5; TRBD1 is a possible D gene (5 bases). CDR3 size: 16 residues. In germline, CDR1 is SGHTA, CDR2 FQGNSA. V was clipped by 1 base and J by 0 bases, with 10 bases between them. The CDR3 region has the DNA TGTGCCAGCAGCTTAGGGGGGGGATTTAGCAATCAGCCCCAGCATTTT. This sequence encodes CASSLGGGFSNQPQHF.

This clonotype was counted between two and nine times. The gene calls are TRBV7-3 and TRBJ2-1; TRBD1 aligns across 7 bases. CDR3 length: 16 residues. CDR1 is SGHTA, CDR2 FQGTGA, per germline. V shed 5 bases, J shed 7 bases, and the junction held 14 bases outside the gene matches. The CDR3 sequence: CASSLLGAGGINEQFF. The DNA for the CDR3 is TGTGCCAGCAGCCTCCTCGGGGCAGGGGGTATTAATGAGCAGTTCTTC. The full variable domain, with the rest looked up from reference TRBV7-3 and TRBJ2-1, is GAGVSQTPSNKVTEKGKYVELRCDPISGHTALYWYRQSLGQGPEFLIYFQGTGAADDSGLPNDRFFAVRPEGSVSTLKIQRTERGDSAVYLCASSLLGAGGINEQFFGPGTRLTVL.